These 2 T cell receptor beta chains share one sample of origin, sequenced in a study of blood T cells in healthy people across ages. With a J-beta primer mix and a sample-barcoded 5' primer, a second PCR ran roughly 7 to 11 cycles. TCRdb passed the 5' RACE reads through MiXCR, listing each CDR3 protein once. There are some 790,000 distinct CDR3 sequences in the sample; about 28% occur only once, and roughly 17% lies in the top ten. Sequences were obtained from blood. The receptors derive from a woman aged 80 or over in good health.

Note on this clonotype: A much larger clone differs by one base, so this may be a read error. V usage is TRBV2 and J usage is TRBJ2-3; maybe TRBD1 (6 bases). CDR1 SNHLY and CDR2 FYNNEI come from the germline V gene. CDR3 length: 14 residues. Written as DNA, the CDR3 is TGTGCCAGCAGGGCAGGGGTGGTTACAGATACGCGGTATTTT. The encoded protein is CASRAGVVTDTRYF.

This clonotype was seen ten or more times. CDR3 in amino acids: CASSSHRSTYEQYF. The CDR3 DNA reads as TGTGCCAGCAGCTCTCACAGGAGTACCTACGAGCAGTACTTC. This chain links TRBV7-2 with TRBJ2-7; maybe TRBD1 (5 bases). Germline V lookup: CDR1 SGHTA, CDR2 FQGNSA. The CDR3 length is 14 residues. V was pared by 4 bases and J by 2 bases, with 12 bases between.